The 3 T cell receptor beta chains in this list originate from one sample, sequenced in a study of control samples from healthy donors and cancer patients. The protocol was immunoSEQ multiplex PCR, while the TCRdb copy is restricted to in-frame clones and leaves out a portion. Of under 140,000 clones in the sample, 88% were seen once. Sequenced material: PBMCs. Every receptor here comes from a woman aged 55-69 years with lung cancer.

The V and J genes are TRBV19 and TRBJ1-1, with D possibly being TRBD1 (5 bases). The CDR3 extends over 15 amino acids. Germline values: CDR1 LNHDA, CDR2 SQIVND (reference sequence). V lost 3 bases and J 2 bases, leaving 13 bases between the germline ends. The CDR3 loop reads CASSMGGAPNTEAFF. The CDR3 DNA sequence: TGTGCCAGTAGTATGGGAGGGGCCCCCAACACTGAAGCTTTCTTT.

The chain recombines TRBV5-4 with TRBJ2-1, with a weak D call TRBD1 (6 bases). Trimming stripped 3 bases from V and 3 bases from J, with 16 bases between. CDR3 length: 16 residues. Per germline, CDR1 SGHNT and CDR2 YYREEE (reference sequence). The CDR3 DNA reads as TGTGCCAGCAGCTCTTCTACAGGGTTAAGCTACAATGAGCAGTTCTTC. This codes for CASSSSTGLSYNEQFF.

The chain links TRBV14 to TRBJ2-2; D call uncertain. Germline lookup yields CDR1 SGHDN and CDR2 FVKESK. This CDR3 has 14 amino acids. V shed 1 base and J shed 6 bases, with 9 bases lying between them. The CDR3 nucleotides read TGTGCCAGCAGCCAAGTCTCGCGGTCCGGGGAGCTGTTTTTT. Protein product: CASSQVSRSGELFF.